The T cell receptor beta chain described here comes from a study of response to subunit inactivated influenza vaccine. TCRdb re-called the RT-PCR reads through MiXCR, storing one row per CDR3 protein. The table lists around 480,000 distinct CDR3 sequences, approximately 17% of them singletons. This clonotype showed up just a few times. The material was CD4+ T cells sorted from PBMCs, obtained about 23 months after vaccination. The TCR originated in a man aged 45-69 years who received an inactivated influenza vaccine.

The CDR3 sequence: CASSSLPRTALWDTQYF. The CDR3 coding sequence is TGTGCCAGCAGCTCATTACCTAGGACCGCCCTCTGGGATACGCAGTATTTT. The chain uses TRBV7-8 and TRBJ2-3; no clear D gene. The CDR3 is made up of 17 amino acids. The V gene's germline CDR1 is SGHVS and CDR2 FQNEAQ. V dropped 4 bases and J dropped 6 bases, with 23 bases sitting between them.